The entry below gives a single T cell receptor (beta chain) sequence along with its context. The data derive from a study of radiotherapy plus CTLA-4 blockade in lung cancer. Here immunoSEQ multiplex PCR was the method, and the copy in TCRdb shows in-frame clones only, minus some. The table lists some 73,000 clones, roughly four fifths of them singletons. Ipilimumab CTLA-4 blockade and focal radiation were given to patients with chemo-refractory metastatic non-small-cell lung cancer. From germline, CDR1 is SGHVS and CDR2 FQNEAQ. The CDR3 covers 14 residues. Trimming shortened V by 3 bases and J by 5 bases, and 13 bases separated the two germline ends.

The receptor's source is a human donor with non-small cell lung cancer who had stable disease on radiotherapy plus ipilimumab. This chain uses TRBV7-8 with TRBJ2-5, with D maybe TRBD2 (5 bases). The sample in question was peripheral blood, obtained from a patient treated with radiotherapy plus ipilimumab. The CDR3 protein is CASSFPPKRETQYF. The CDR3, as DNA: TGTGCCAGCAGCTTCCCCCCCAAGCGGGAGACCCAGTACTTC.